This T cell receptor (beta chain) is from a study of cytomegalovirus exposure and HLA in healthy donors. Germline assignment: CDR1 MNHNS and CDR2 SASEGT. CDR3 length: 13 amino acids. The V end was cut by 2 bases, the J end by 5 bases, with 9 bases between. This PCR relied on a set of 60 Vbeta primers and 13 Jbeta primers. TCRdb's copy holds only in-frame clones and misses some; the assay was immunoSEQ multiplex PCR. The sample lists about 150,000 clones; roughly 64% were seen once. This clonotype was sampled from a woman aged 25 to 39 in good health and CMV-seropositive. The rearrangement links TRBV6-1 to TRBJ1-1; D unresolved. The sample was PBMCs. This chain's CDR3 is CASSEYEGTEAFF. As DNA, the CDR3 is TGTGCCAGCAGTGAATATGAGGGAACTGAAGCTTTCTTT.